The next 21 T cell receptor beta chains were all read from a single sample in a study of chemoradiotherapy in HPV16-positive cancers. TCRdb keeps only in-frame clones here, not all; method: immunoSEQ multiplex PCR. There are around 62,000 clones in the sample; 88% occur only once, and under 4.5% lies in the top ten. This material consisted of blood, taken from a patient who underwent chemoradiotherapy. The receptors were sampled from a human donor with HPV-associated anogenital cancer.

The rearrangement uses TRBV5-1 and TRBJ2-7; 9 bases align to TRBD1. The CDR3 loop spans 17 amino acids. With V trimmed by 0 bases and J by 4 bases, 11 bases remained unmatched. The V gene's germline CDR1 is SGHRS and CDR2 YFSETQ. The CDR3 coding sequence is TGCGCCAGCAGCTTGGTCCCGACAGGGGGTAATTCTTACGAGCAGTACTTC. The encoded protein is CASSLVPTGGNSYEQYF.

This clone was seen more than once but under ten times. The rearrangement joins TRBV25-1 to TRBJ1-1, with TRBD1 as a possible D gene (6 bases). The germline V gene encodes CDR1 MGHDK and CDR2 SYGVNS. The CDR3 loop spans 13 amino acids. Trimming removed 3 bases at V and 4 bases at J, with 9 bases between. In DNA, the CDR3 is TGTGCCAGCAGTGAGCGGGGGCTCACTGAAGCTTTCTTT. Translated: CASSERGLTEAFF.

The chain employs TRBV5-4 and TRBJ1-4, with D perhaps TRBD1 (5 bases). This CDR3 is built from 14 residues. Looked up from germline, CDR1 is SGHNT and CDR2 is YYREEE (reference sequence). The V end lost 4 bases, the J end lost 3 bases, and 10 bases lay between the germline ends. The CDR3 sequence: CASSTQGSNEKLFF. The DNA for the CDR3 is TGTGCCAGCAGCACGCAGGGTTCTAATGAAAAACTGTTTTTT.

This chain uses TRBV4-1 with TRBJ1-1; D is unresolved. V shed 0 bases and J shed 1 base, with 9 bases lying between them. This CDR3 contains 15 residues. Germline V lookup: CDR1 MGHRA, CDR2 YSYEKL. The CDR3 DNA follows: TGCGCCAGCAGCCAAGAAGCTACACCGAACACTGAAGCTTTCTTT. This codes for CASSQEATPNTEAFF.

The chain carries TRBV4-1 and TRBJ1-1; 7 bases agree with TRBD1. The germline V gene has CDR1 MGHRA and CDR2 YSYEKL. The ends lost 3 bases at V and 2 bases at J; junction bases unmatched: 3. The CDR3 runs 14 residues. CDR3 in DNA: TGCGCCAGCAGCCAGGGACAGTTCAACACTGAAGCTTTCTTT. Its translation is CASSQGQFNTEAFF.

J is TRBJ1-2 and V is TRBV27, with a possible D match to TRBD1 (5 bases). Trimming stripped 10 bases from V and 2 bases from J, with 17 bases between. Germline V gene lookup returns CDR1 MNHEY and CDR2 SMNVEV (reference sequence). The CDR3 has 14 amino acids. The CDR3 region has the DNA TGTGCCACCACTCCCGGGGGAAGAAACTATGGCTACACCTTC. It translates to CATTPGGRNYGYTF.

This chain uses TRBV19 with TRBJ2-7; 7 bases match TRBD2. The germline CDR1 and CDR2 sequences are LNHDA and SQIVND (reference sequence). V was clipped by 2 bases and J by 2 bases; unmatched bases: 6. This CDR3 has 15 residues. CDR3 bases: TGTGCCAGTAGTATATTTTCAGGGACTACCTACGAGCAGTACTTC. As protein: CASSIFSGTTYEQYF.

The chain couples TRBV10-2 to TRBJ1-3; D may be TRBD1 (6 bases). The germline V gene encodes CDR1 WSHSY and CDR2 SAAADI. This CDR3 spans 14 amino acids. Trimming left V 7 bases short and J 2 bases short, with 12 bases between. This chain's CDR3 is CASTSRGTGNTIYF. Written as DNA, the CDR3 is TGCGCCAGCACTTCGAGGGGGACTGGAAACACCATATATTTT.

V gene TRBV7-9 combines with J gene TRBJ1-4; D call uncertain. V was clipped by 6 bases and J by 5 bases, with 13 bases between them. Per germline, CDR1 SEHNR and CDR2 FQNEAQ (reference sequence). The CDR3 is made up of 14 amino acids. The CDR3 bases are TGTGCCAGCAGGGGAGGCGGGAGAAATGAAAAACTGTTTTTT. This sequence encodes CASRGGGRNEKLFF. Using reference TRBV7-9 and TRBJ1-4 for the parts outside the CDR3, the full variable domain is DTGVSQNPRHKITKRGQNVTFRCDPISEHNRLYWYRQTLGQGPEFLTYFQNEAQLEKSRLLSDRFSAERPKGSFSTLEIQRTEQGDSAMYLCASRGGGRNEKLFFGSGTQLSVL.

The rearrangement joins TRBV5-1 to TRBJ2-7; TRBD2 matches at 7 bases. This CDR3 spans 15 amino acids. V shed 0 bases and J 9 bases; nucleotides not matched to a gene: 12. CDR1 SGHRS and CDR2 YFSETQ come from the germline V gene. This CDR3 is CASSLDFGGTAGQYF. CDR3 DNA: TGCGCCAGCAGCTTGGATTTCGGGGGGACGGCTGGGCAGTACTTC. The whole variable domain, remainder taken from reference TRBV5-1 and TRBJ2-7, is KAGVTQTPRYLIKTRGQQVTLSCSPISGHRSVSWYQQTPGQGLQFLFEYFSETQRNKGNFPGRFSGRQFSNSRSEMNVSTLELGDSALYLCASSLDFGGTAGQYFGPGTRLTVT.

This clone showed up just once. The V call is TRBV27, the J call TRBJ1-6, with D possibly matching TRBD1 (6 bases). CDR1 and CDR2 (germline): MNHEY, SMNVEV (reference sequence). The V end was cut by 0 bases, the J end by 1 base, with 16 bases between. This CDR3 region has 19 residues. In nucleotides, the CDR3 is TGTGCCAGCAGTTTATCGATCGGTTGGGGGGCTTCCTATAATTCACCCCTCCACTTT. Amino acid sequence: CASSLSIGWGASYNSPLHF.

The chain is built from TRBV4-1 and TRBJ2-3, with 7 positions matching TRBD2. The CDR3 is 16 amino acids. J gave up 2 bases and V 2 bases, and 7 bases lay outside the gene matches. CDR1 and CDR2 from the germline V gene are MGHRA and YSYEKL. The CDR3 DNA is TGCGCCAGCAGCCAACTCAAGCGGGGCCTCACAGATACGCAGTATTTT. Amino acids: CASSQLKRGLTDTQYF.

This clone was observed once. The gene calls are TRBV10-1 and TRBJ2-7, with unresolved D. CDR1 is WNHNN and CDR2 is SYGVQD in the germline V gene (reference sequence). Trimming took off 6 bases at V and 3 bases at J, with 9 bases between the two ends. CDR3 length equals 12 residues. The CDR3 nucleotides are TGCGCCAGCAGCCAAGGTTTCTACGAGCAGTACTTC. Its translation is CASSQGFYEQYF.

The rearrangement joins TRBV5-1 to TRBJ2-1; 8 bases line up with TRBD1. Germline-derived CDR1 and CDR2 are SGHRS and YFSETQ. Losses at the gene ends were 4 bases for V and 4 bases for J; bases not matched to a gene: 10. CDR3 length: 16 amino acids. The CDR3 DNA reads as TGCGCCAGCAGCGACGGACAGGGCCCAATTTACAATGAGCAGTTCTTC. Encoded protein: CASSDGQGPIYNEQFF. The complete variable domain, with remaining parts taken from reference TRBV5-1 and TRBJ2-1, reads KAGVTQTPRYLIKTRGQQVTLSCSPISGHRSVSWYQQTPGQGLQFLFEYFSETQRNKGNFPGRFSGRQFSNSRSEMNVSTLELGDSALYLCASSDGQGPIYNEQFFGPGTRLTVL.

The V gene is TRBV5-4, the J gene TRBJ2-3, with D tentatively TRBD1 (5 bases). V was pared by 5 bases and J by 0 bases, with 7 bases between. CDR1 SGHNT and CDR2 YYREEE come from the germline V gene (reference sequence). The CDR3 length is 13 residues. As DNA, the CDR3 is TGTGCCAGCAGATCAGGGAGCACAGATACGCAGTATTTT. Translated, it gives CASRSGSTDTQYF.

The chain is built from TRBV28 and TRBJ2-7, with 10 bases identical to TRBD2. With 5 bases clipped from V and 6 bases from J, the junction kept 10 bases outside the gene matches. The CDR3 is 15 residues long. Germline values: CDR1 MDHEN, CDR2 SYDVKM. The chain's CDR3 is CASSRQAGGPPEQYF. DNA for the CDR3: TGTGCCAGCAGTCGTCAAGCGGGAGGGCCCCCCGAGCAGTACTTC.

The chain carries TRBV7-9 and TRBJ2-7; D is ambiguous. The CDR3 loop spans 13 amino acids. The V end lost 0 bases, the J end lost 2 bases, and 5 bases lay between the germline ends. Germline assignment: CDR1 SEHNR and CDR2 FQNEAQ (reference sequence). CDR3 in amino acids: CASSLATAYEQYF. The CDR3 DNA reads TGTGCCAGCAGCTTAGCTACAGCCTACGAGCAGTACTTC.

The chain combines TRBV21-1 with TRBJ1-5. TRBV21-1 is marked as a pseudogene. CDR3 length: 17 residues. CDR3 coding DNA: TGTGCCAGCAGCAATTCCGCGGGGGCACAATGGAATCAGCCCCAGCATTTT. Encoded protein: CASSNSAGAQWNQPQHF.

J is TRBJ2-5 and V is TRBV28, with TRBD1 as a possible D gene (6 bases). Germline V gene data show CDR1 as MDHEN and CDR2 as SYDVKM. Trimming took 7 bases from V and 2 from J, leaving 23 bases between them. The length of the CDR3 is 17 residues. The CDR3 region is CASTRGRPLGVQETQYF. In DNA, the CDR3 is TGTGCCAGCACGAGGGGGAGACCGTTGGGGGTTCAAGAGACCCAGTACTTC.

This chain links TRBV11-1 with TRBJ2-5; 7 nucleotides align to TRBD1. The DNA end is more similar to TRBJ2-7, so the J call may be wrong. CDR1 is SGHAT and CDR2 is FQDESV in the germline V gene (reference sequence). The CDR3 runs 16 residues. CDR3 loop: CASSKGGGVSSYEQYF. CDR3 in DNA: TGTGCCAGCAGCAAAGGGGGCGGTGTGAGCTCCTACGAGCAGTACTTC.

The chain recombines TRBV9 with TRBJ2-2; unclear D gene. This CDR3 comprises 13 residues. Germline V gene data show CDR1 as SGDLS and CDR2 as YYNGEE. V shed 6 bases and J shed 1 base, with 7 bases lying between them. The CDR3 here is CASNPGNTGELFF. The CDR3 DNA is TGTGCCAGCAACCCAGGGAACACCGGGGAGCTGTTTTTT.